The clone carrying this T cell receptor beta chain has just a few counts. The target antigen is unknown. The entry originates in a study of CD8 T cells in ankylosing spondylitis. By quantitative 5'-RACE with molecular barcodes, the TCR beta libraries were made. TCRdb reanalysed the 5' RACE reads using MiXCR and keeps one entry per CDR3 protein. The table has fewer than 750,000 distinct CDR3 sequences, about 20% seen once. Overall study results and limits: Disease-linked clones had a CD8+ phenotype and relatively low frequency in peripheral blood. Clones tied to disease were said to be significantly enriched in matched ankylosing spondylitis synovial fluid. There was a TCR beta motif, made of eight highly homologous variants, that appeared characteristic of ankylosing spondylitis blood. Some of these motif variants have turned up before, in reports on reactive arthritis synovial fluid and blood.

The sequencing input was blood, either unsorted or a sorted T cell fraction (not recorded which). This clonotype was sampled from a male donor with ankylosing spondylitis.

The CDR3 region is CASGRAAQYF. In DNA, the CDR3 is TGTGCAAGCGGGAGGGCCGCCCAGTATTTT. The chain has TRBV6-5 and TRBJ2-3; the match to TRBD2 covers 10 bases. CDR3 length: 10 residues. CDR1 MNHEY and CDR2 SVGAGI come from the germline V gene.